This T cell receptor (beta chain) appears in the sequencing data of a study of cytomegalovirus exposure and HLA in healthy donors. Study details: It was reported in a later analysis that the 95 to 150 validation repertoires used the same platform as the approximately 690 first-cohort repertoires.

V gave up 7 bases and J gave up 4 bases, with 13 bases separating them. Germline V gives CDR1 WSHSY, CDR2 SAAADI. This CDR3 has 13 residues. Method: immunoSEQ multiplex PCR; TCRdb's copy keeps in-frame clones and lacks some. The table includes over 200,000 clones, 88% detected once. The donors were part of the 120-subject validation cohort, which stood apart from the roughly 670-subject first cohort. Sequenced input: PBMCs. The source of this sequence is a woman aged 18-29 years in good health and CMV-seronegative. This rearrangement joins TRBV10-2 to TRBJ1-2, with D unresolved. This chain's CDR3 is CASTQTGSYGYTF. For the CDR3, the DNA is TGCGCCAGCACACAGACCGGAAGCTATGGCTACACCTTC.